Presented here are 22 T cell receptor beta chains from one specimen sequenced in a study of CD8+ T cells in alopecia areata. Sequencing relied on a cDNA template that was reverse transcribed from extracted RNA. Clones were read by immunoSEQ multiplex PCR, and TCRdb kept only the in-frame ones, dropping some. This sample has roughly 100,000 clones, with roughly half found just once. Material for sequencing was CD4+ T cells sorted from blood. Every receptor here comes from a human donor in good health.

CDR3 loop: CATSLGTRQTSTDTQYF. CDR3 DNA sequence: TGTGCCACCAGTCTTGGGACTAGGCAGACTAGCACAGATACGCAGTATTTT. V usage is TRBV15 and J usage is TRBJ2-3; TRBD2 matches 8 bases. J lost 0 bases, V lost 6 bases, and 11 bases had no gene match. There are 17 residues in the CDR3. Germline CDR1 and CDR2: LNHNV and YYDKDF (reference sequence).

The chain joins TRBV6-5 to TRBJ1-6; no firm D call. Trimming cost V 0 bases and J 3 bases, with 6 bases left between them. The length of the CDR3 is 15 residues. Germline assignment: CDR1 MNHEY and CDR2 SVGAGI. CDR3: CASSYSNGYNSPLHF. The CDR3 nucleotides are TGTGCCAGCAGTTACTCGAACGGCTATAATTCACCCCTCCACTTT.

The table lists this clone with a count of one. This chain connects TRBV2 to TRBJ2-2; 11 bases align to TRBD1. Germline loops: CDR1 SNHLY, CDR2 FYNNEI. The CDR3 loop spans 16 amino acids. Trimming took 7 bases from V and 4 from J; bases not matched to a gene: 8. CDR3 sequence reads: CASTLGQGGGTGELFF. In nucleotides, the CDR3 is TGTGCCAGCACCCTGGGACAGGGGGGAGGCACCGGGGAGCTGTTTTTT.

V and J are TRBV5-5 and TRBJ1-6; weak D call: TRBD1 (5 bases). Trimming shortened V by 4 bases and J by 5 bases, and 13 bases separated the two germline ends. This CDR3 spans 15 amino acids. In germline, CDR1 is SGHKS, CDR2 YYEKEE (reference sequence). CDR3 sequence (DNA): TGTGCCAGCAGCAGTAGACAGCCCGATAATTCACCCCTCCACTTT. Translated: CASSSRQPDNSPLHF.

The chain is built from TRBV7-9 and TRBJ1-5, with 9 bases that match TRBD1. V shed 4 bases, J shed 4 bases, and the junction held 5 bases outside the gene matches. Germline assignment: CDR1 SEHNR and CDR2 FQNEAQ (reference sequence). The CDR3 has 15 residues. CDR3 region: CASSSAGTGNQPQHF. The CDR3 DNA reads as TGTGCCAGCAGCTCAGCAGGGACAGGGAATCAGCCCCAGCATTTT.

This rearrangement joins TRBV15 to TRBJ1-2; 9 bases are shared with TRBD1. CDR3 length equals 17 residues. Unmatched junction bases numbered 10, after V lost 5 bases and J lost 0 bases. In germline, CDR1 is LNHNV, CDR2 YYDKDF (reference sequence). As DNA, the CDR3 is TGTGCCACCAGCCACGGGACAGGGTGGAGGGCTAACTATGGCTACACCTTC. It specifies CATSHGTGWRANYGYTF.

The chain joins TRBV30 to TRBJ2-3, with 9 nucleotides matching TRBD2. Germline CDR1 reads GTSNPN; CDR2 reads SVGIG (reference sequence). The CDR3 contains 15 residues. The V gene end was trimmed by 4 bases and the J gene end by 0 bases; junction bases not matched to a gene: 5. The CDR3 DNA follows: TGTGCCTGGACCGCTAGCGGGGTGAGCACAGATACGCAGTATTTT. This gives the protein CAWTASGVSTDTQYF. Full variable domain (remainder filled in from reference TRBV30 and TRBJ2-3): SQTIHQWPATLVQPVGSPLSLECTVEGTSNPNLYWYRQAAGRGLQLLFYSVGIGQISSEVPQNLSASRPQDRQFILSSKKLLLSDSGFYLCAWTASGVSTDTQYFGPGTRLTVL.

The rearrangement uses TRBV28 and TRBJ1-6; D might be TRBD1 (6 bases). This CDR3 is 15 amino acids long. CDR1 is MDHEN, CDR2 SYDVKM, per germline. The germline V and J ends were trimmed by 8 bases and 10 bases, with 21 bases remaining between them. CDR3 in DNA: TGTGCCAGCGCTCGTGCTCAGGGGTCGGGCTCACCCCTCCACTTT. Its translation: CASARAQGSGSPLHF.

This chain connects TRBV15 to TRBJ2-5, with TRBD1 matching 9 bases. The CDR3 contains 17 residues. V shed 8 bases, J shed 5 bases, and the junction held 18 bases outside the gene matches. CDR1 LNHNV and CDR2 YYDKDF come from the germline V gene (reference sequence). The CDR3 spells CATGDRARRRARETQYF. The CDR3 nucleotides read TGTGCCACCGGGGACAGGGCGAGGAGAAGGGCCCGGGAGACCCAGTACTTC.

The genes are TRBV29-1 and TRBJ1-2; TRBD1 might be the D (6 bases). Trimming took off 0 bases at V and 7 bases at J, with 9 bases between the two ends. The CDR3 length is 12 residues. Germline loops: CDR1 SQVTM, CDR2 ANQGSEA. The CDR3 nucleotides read TGCAGCGTTGAAGACAGGGGAGGTGGCTACACCTTC. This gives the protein CSVEDRGGGYTF.

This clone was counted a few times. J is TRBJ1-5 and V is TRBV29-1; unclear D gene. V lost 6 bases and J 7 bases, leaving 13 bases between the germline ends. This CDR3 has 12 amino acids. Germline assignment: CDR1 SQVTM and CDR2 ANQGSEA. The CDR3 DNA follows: TGCAGCGTAGGCTCAGTAGGACAGCCCCAGCATTTT. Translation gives CSVGSVGQPQHF.

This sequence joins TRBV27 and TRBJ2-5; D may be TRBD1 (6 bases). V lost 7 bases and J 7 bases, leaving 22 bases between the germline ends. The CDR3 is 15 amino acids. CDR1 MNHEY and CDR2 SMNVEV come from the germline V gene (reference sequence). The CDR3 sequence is CASMVFRQGRGTQYF. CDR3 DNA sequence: TGTGCCAGCATGGTGTTCCGGCAGGGGCGCGGGACCCAGTACTTC.

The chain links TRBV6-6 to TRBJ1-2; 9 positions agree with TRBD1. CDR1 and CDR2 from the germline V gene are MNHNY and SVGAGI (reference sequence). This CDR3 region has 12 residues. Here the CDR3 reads CGATGGERGYTF. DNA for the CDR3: TGTGGCGCGACAGGGGGGGAACGTGGCTACACCTTC.

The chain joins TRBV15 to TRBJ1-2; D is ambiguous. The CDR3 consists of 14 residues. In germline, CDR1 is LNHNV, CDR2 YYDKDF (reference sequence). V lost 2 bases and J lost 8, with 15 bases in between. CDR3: CATSRSTLTGGYTF. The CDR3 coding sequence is TGTGCCACCAGCAGATCGACCCTCACGGGCGGCTACACCTTC.

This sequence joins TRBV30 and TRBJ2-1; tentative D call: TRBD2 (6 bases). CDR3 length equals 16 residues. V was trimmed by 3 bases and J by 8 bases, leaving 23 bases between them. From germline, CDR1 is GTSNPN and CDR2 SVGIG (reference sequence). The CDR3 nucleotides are TGTGCCTGGAGCTGGGCGGGGTCTGCGGATTCGGATGAGCAGTTCTTC. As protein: CAWSWAGSADSDEQFF.

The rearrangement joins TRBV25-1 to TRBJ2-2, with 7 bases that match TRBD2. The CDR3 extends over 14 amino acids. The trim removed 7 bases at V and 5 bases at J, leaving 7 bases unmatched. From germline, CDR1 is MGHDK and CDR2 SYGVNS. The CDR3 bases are TGTGCCAGCACCGCCCCGGGGGGTACCGGGGAGCTGTTTTTT. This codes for CASTAPGGTGELFF.

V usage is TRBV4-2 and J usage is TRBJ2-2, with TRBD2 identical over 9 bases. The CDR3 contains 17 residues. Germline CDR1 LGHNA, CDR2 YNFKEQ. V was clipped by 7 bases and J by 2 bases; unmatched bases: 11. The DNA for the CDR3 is TGTGCCAGCATGCCCTTTAGCGGGGGAGGAAACACCGGGGAGCTGTTTTTT. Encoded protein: CASMPFSGGGNTGELFF.

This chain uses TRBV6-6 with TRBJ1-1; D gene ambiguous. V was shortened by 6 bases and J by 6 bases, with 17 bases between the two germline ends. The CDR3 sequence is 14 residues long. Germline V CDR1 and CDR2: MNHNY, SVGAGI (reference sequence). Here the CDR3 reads CASSSVHVTSEAFF. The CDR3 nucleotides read TGTGCCAGCAGCTCCGTGCATGTAACCTCTGAAGCTTTCTTT.

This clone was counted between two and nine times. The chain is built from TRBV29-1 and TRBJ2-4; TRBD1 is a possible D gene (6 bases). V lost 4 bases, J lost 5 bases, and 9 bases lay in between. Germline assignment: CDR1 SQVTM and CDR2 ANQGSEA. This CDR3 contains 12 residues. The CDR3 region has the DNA TGCAGCGTTGTTTGGGGGCAAAACATTCAGTACTTC. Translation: CSVVWGQNIQYF.

The CDR3 DNA is TGTGCCAGCAGCTTAGGGCCCTACTTAGCCCCAGCGGGGCAGTACTTC. Translation gives CASSLGPYLAPAGQYF. This sequence joins TRBV7-4 and TRBJ2-7; weak D call: TRBD2 (6 bases). Trimming removed 1 base at V and 9 bases at J, with 22 bases between. Germline V gives CDR1 SGHVT, CDR2 SQSDAQ. The length of the CDR3 is 16 residues.

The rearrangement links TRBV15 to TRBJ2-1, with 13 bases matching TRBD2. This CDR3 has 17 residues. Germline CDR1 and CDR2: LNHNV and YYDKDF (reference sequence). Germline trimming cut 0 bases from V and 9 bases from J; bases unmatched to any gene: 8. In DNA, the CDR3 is TGTGCCACCAGCAGAGATCGGGGACTAGCGGGGAATAGTGAGCAGTTCTTC. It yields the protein CATSRDRGLAGNSEQFF. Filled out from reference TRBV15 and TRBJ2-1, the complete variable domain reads DAMVIQNPRYQVTQFGKPVTLSCSQTLNHNVMYWYQQKSSQAPKLLFHYYDKDFNNEADTPDNFQSRRPNTSFCFLDIRSPGLGDTAMYLCATSRDRGLAGNSEQFFGPGTRLTVL.

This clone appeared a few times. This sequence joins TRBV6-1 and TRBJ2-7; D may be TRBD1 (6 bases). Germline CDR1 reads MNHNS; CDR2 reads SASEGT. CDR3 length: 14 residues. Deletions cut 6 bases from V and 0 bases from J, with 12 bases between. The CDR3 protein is CASRGQQGSYEQYF. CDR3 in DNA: TGTGCCAGCAGGGGACAACAGGGCTCCTACGAGCAGTACTTC.